This TCR beta chain was identified in a study of shared clonotypes between healthy human individuals. Across the study: Used for every donor were three CD4 naive, three CD4 memory, two CD8 naive and one CD8 memory plate.

The method was immunoSEQ multiplex PCR; TCRdb's version includes in-frame clones alone and lacks a portion of them. The table lists some 2,400,000 clones, approximately 96% of them singletons, with roughly 0.13% in the top ten. In the case of this clone: Its target is unknown.

General study findings and limits: Clonotype sharing among donors was expected to depend on sequencing depth. It was the few donors that limited the genetic and exposure-history diversity represented.

The CDR3 loop spans 13 amino acids. V was cut by 5 bases and J by 7 bases, with 11 bases left in between. CDR1 SGHAT and CDR2 FQNNGV come from the germline V gene. V is TRBV11-2 and J is TRBJ2-2; maybe TRBD2 (5 bases). The receptor's source is a man aged 18 to 29 in good health. Sequenced sample: naive CD4+ T cells sorted from blood. Subset reported: CD45RA+ positively selected. This CDR3 is CASSLGIGGELFF. The DNA for the CDR3 is TGTGCCAGCAGCCTCGGGATTGGCGGGGAGCTGTTTTTT.